The 10 T cell receptor beta chains in this list originate from one sample, sequenced in a study of T cells in Graves' hyperthyroidism and ophthalmopathy. There were TCR beta CDR3 regions amplified from RNA transcripts. The HTBI primer set drove a first-round RT-PCR of the TCR CDR3. TCRdb re-analysed the multiplex PCR reads in MiXCR, keeping a single row per CDR3 protein. Of about 640,000 distinct CDR3 sequences detected, under 25% appear once; the ten largest clones hold about 35%. The sample taken for sequencing was blood. These receptors were obtained from a man aged 25 to 40 with Graves' ophthalmopathy.

V gene TRBV5-1 combines with J gene TRBJ2-1; 8 bases align to TRBD2. CDR1 SGHRS and CDR2 YFSETQ come from the germline V gene. This CDR3 region has 17 residues. The V gene end was trimmed by 1 base and the J gene end by 5 bases; junction bases not matched to a gene: 11. Written as DNA, the CDR3 is TGCGCCAGCAGCTTGAGGCAACGGGGGGGAGCCCACAATGAGCAGTTCTTC. Translated: CASSLRQRGGAHNEQFF.

The sample holds many counts of this clonotype. V usage is TRBV5-1 and J usage is TRBJ2-2, with TRBD2 matching over 9 bases. Germline CDR1 reads SGHRS; CDR2 reads YFSETQ. The CDR3 length is 17 residues. V trimming: 1 base; J trimming: 2 bases; junction bases outside the gene matches: 6. The CDR3 DNA sequence: TGCGCCAGCAGCTTGAGGGCTAGCGGGACCAACACCGGGGAGCTGTTTTTT. It is translated as CASSLRASGTNTGELFF.

This clonotype was recorded a few times. The chain links TRBV30 to TRBJ2-1, with 7 positions matching TRBD2. This CDR3 is 16 amino acids long. After removal of 1 base from V and 4 bases from J, the junction contained 10 bases not matched to a gene. The germline V gene has CDR1 GTSNPN and CDR2 SVGIG (reference sequence). CDR3 sequence reads: CAWSAPDSGFYNEQFF. CDR3 sequence (DNA): TGTGCCTGGAGTGCCCCCGATAGCGGGTTTTACAATGAGCAGTTCTTC.

This clonotype was detected a few times. This chain uses TRBV5-6 with TRBJ1-3, with 8 positions matching TRBD1. CDR1 is SGHDT and CDR2 is YYEEEE in the germline V gene. V gave up 1 base and J gave up 0 bases; unmatched junction bases: 3. This CDR3 has 16 residues. In DNA, the CDR3 is TGTGCCAGCAGCTTGTCAGGGGGCGACTCTGGAAACACCATATATTTT. It specifies CASSLSGGDSGNTIYF.

This clonotype was seen ten or more times. The J gene is TRBJ2-3, the V gene TRBV30; no clear D gene. Per the germline V gene, CDR1 is GTSNPN and CDR2 is SVGIG (reference sequence). Trimming stripped 4 bases from V and 6 bases from J, with 14 bases between. The CDR3 consists of 13 residues. The CDR3 DNA reads as TGTGCCTGGACCCCGTCGGCGAGGGATACGCAGTATTTT. Residues: CAWTPSARDTQYF.

In its sample, this clonotype was seen many times. V gene TRBV28 combines with J gene TRBJ2-5; 7 positions match TRBD1. The CDR3 covers 19 residues. The J segment lost 5 bases and the V segment lost 2 bases, leaving 20 bases of the junction unmatched. Germline V gives CDR1 MDHEN, CDR2 SYDVKM. CDR3 in DNA: TGTGCCAGCAGTTTAAATAGGTTGGAAGGGGGCCTTTTGAGGGAGACCCAGTACTTC. It codes for CASSLNRLEGGLLRETQYF.

This clonotype appeared a few times. This chain connects TRBV20-1 to TRBJ1-3; tentative D call: TRBD1 (5 bases). Trimming stripped 0 bases from V and 2 bases from J, with 8 bases between. This CDR3 region has 14 residues. CDR1 is DFQATT, CDR2 SNEGSKA, per germline (reference sequence). CDR3 DNA sequence: TGCAGTGCTAGAGATTTACAGGCTGGAAACACCATATATTTT. It specifies CSARDLQAGNTIYF.

The chain couples TRBV5-4 to TRBJ2-1, with D possibly called TRBD1 or TRBD2 (7 bases each). The CDR3 contains 19 residues. V was trimmed by 3 bases and J by 6 bases, leaving 28 bases between them. CDR1 SGHNT and CDR2 YYREEE come from the germline V gene (reference sequence). Written as DNA, the CDR3 is TGTGCCAGCAGCTCCCAGGGGGGGGCTAGCTTTCGAACAATCAATGAGCAGTTCTTC. Translation: CASSSQGGASFRTINEQFF.

V usage is TRBV2 and J usage is TRBJ2-1; 10 nucleotides align to TRBD2. Germline trimming cut 7 bases from V and 7 bases from J; bases unmatched to any gene: 7. Germline V gives CDR1 SNHLY, CDR2 FYNNEI. The CDR3 totals 14 residues. CDR3 sequence reads: CASKGLAGENEQFF. In nucleotides, the CDR3 is TGTGCCAGCAAAGGTCTAGCGGGAGAGAATGAGCAGTTCTTC.

The chain uses TRBV7-9 and TRBJ2-1; 12 bases are a match to TRBD2. J was trimmed by 7 bases and V by 5 bases; bases with no gene match: 6. The CDR3 is made up of 15 amino acids. Germline CDR1 is SEHNR and CDR2 is FQNEAQ (reference sequence). CDR3 residues: CASSKLAGGSNEQFF. In DNA, the CDR3 is TGTGCCAGCAGCAAACTAGCGGGAGGATCAAATGAGCAGTTCTTC.